The 31 T cell receptor beta chains below come from one sample, sequenced in a study of regulatory T cells in long-lasting Graves disease. In building TCR beta libraries, iRepertoire HTBI primers were used together with Arm-PCR of CDR3 regions. Using its own MiXCR run on the multiplex PCR reads, TCRdb lists one record per CDR3 protein. The profile shows a few hundred thousand distinct CDR3 sequences, approximately 18% of them singletons. Time point here: newly diagnosed GD, antithyroid drugs for less than 3 months. Following extraction of RNA from PBMCs, that RNA was used to make the TCR library. This sample was shared with a second study, whose subject was T cells in Graves' hyperthyroidism and ophthalmopathy.

This material consisted of peripheral blood mononuclear cells (PBMCs), taken at new diagnosis, from a patient treated with antithyroid drugs. The receptors here all came from a woman in her twenties or thirties with Graves disease.

The V call is TRBV28, the J call TRBJ2-3; maybe TRBD1 (5 bases). Germline lookup yields CDR1 MDHEN and CDR2 SYDVKM. The CDR3 loop spans 15 amino acids. The V end lost 6 bases, the J end lost 1 base, and 14 bases lay between the germline ends. This CDR3 is CASSFRVRGTDTQYF. The CDR3 DNA sequence: TGTGCCAGCAGCTTCCGGGTCAGGGGCACAGATACGCAGTATTTT.

This clonotype was observed at least ten times. The chain couples TRBV2 to TRBJ1-4; 7 nucleotides align to TRBD1. The CDR3 contains 13 residues. Germline CDR1 reads SNHLY; CDR2 reads FYNNEI. The junction had 4 bases not matched to a gene; V was cut back by 2 bases and J by 10 bases. Written as DNA, the CDR3 is TGTGCCAGCAGTGAATCGGCAGGGGGAAAACTGTTTTTT. It encodes CASSESAGGKLFF. The full variable domain, rest sourced from reference TRBV2 and TRBJ1-4, is EPEVTQTPSHQVTQMGQEVILRCVPISNHLYFYWYRQILGQKVEFLVSFYNNEISEKSEIFDDQFSVERPDGSNFTLKIRSTKLEDSAMYFCASSESAGGKLFFGSGTQLSVL.

This chain joins TRBV5-5 and TRBJ1-3; D unclear. CDR3 length: 16 residues. Germline CDR1 is SGHKS and CDR2 is YYEKEE (reference sequence). The ends were cut back, 1 base at V and 0 bases at J, with 11 bases in the middle. This CDR3 reads CASSLTLGYSGNTIYF. Here the CDR3 DNA reads TGTGCCAGCAGCTTGACTCTCGGGTACTCTGGAAACACCATATATTTT.

This clonotype has at least ten counts. The V call is TRBV28, the J call TRBJ1-4; no definite D call. The V and J ends lost 2 bases and 3 bases respectively, with 7 bases between them. The V gene's germline CDR1 is MDHEN and CDR2 SYDVKM. The CDR3 contains 14 residues. CDR3 region: CASSLAGSNEKLFF. The CDR3, as DNA: TGTGCCAGCAGTTTAGCAGGTTCTAATGAAAAACTGTTTTTT.

V and J are TRBV5-1 and TRBJ2-2, with 7 bases that match TRBD2. CDR1 is SGHRS and CDR2 is YFSETQ in the germline V gene. V shed 5 bases, J shed 7 bases, and the junction held 11 bases outside the gene matches. The CDR3 loop spans 15 amino acids. The CDR3 nucleotides read TGCGCCAGCAGGGAAGCGAGCGGGACGGTCGGGGAGCTGTTTTTT. Translated, it gives CASREASGTVGELFF.

This clonotype has a count of ten or more. The chain is built from TRBV11-2 and TRBJ1-5; no firm D call. CDR3 size: 13 residues. The V gene lost 0 bases and the J gene lost 10 bases, with 10 bases spanning the gap. Germline assignment: CDR1 SGHAT and CDR2 FQNNGV. For the CDR3, the DNA is TGTGCCAGCAGCTTAGAGGGATTAGGTCCCCAGCATTTT. Translating it yields CASSLEGLGPQHF.

The V and J genes are TRBV6-4 and TRBJ2-5; D is undetermined. Deletions cut 9 bases from V and 7 bases from J, with 21 bases between. From germline, CDR1 is MRHNA and CDR2 SNTAGT. The CDR3 is 14 amino acids. The CDR3 bases are TGTGCCAGGAGAAGTAGTGCCAAAAAGAGGACCCAGTACTTC. As protein: CARRSSAKKRTQYF.

This clonotype has at least ten counts. V is TRBV20-1 and J is TRBJ1-5, with D perhaps TRBD1 (5 bases). Trimming shortened V by 6 bases and J by 7 bases, and 16 bases separated the two germline ends. Germline V gene lookup returns CDR1 DFQATT and CDR2 SNEGSKA (reference sequence). This CDR3 has 13 residues. The CDR3 sequence: CSAAHPAGQPQHF. CDR3 nucleotides: TGCAGTGCCGCGCATCCCGCAGGGCAGCCCCAGCATTTT.

This clonotype came up many times. The rearrangement joins TRBV9 to TRBJ1-3; tentative D call: TRBD1 (6 bases). Germline CDR1 SGDLS, CDR2 YYNGEE. V was trimmed by 2 bases and J by 4 bases, leaving 10 bases between them. There are 14 residues in the CDR3. In DNA form, the CDR3 reads TGTGCCAGCAGCGTCGGAGGACAGGGAAACACCATATATTTT. Translated, it gives CASSVGGQGNTIYF. Based on the CDR3 plus reference TRBV9 and TRBJ1-3, the full variable domain is DSGVTQTPKHLITATGQRVTLRCSPRSGDLSVYWYQQSLDQGLQFLIQYYNGEERAKGNILERFSAQQFPDLHSELNLSSLELGDSALYFCASSVGGQGNTIYFGEGSWLTVV.

The sample holds many counts of this clonotype. The chain combines TRBV28 with TRBJ1-5; 12 bases align to TRBD1. Germline V gene sequence: CDR1 MDHEN, CDR2 SYDVKM. V was clipped by 0 bases and J by 6 bases; unmatched bases: 3. The CDR3 length is 16 residues. The CDR3 sequence is CASSLWGQGAPQPQHF. The CDR3, as DNA: TGTGCCAGCAGTTTATGGGGACAGGGGGCCCCTCAGCCCCAGCATTTT.

Many counts were recorded for this clonotype. This chain connects TRBV4-1 to TRBJ2-5, with D possibly matching TRBD1 (6 bases). Germline V gives CDR1 MGHRA, CDR2 YSYEKL. The V end was cut by 1 base, the J end by 3 bases, with 9 bases between. The CDR3 consists of 14 residues. As DNA, the CDR3 is TGCGCCAGCAGCCAAGTGACAGGTGAAGAGACCCAGTACTTC. Its translation is CASSQVTGEETQYF.

This clonotype was detected many times. The chain employs TRBV28 and TRBJ1-2; 7 positions agree with TRBD1. The CDR3 totals 14 residues. V was pared by 4 bases and J by 8 bases, with 10 bases of the junction left unmatched. CDR1 and CDR2 from the germline V gene are MDHEN and SYDVKM. The CDR3 DNA sequence: TGTGCCAGCAGTTACCCGGGACAGCGAGGCGGCTACACCTTC. Translated: CASSYPGQRGGYTF.

This clonotype turned up a few times. The chain carries TRBV20-1 and TRBJ1-2, with 8 bases lining up with TRBD1. The junction had 9 bases not matched to a gene; V was cut back by 7 bases and J by 8 bases. CDR3 length: 12 residues. Germline values: CDR1 DFQATT, CDR2 SNEGSKA (reference sequence). CDR3: CSGRDRTTGYTF. The CDR3 nucleotides are TGCAGTGGGCGGGACAGGACGACGGGCTACACCTTC.

At least ten counts were recorded for this clonotype. This chain uses TRBV30 with TRBJ1-5, with TRBD1 matching over 9 bases. After removal of 0 bases from V and 4 bases from J, the junction contained 1 base not matched to a gene. This CDR3 has 14 amino acids. CDR1 and CDR2 from the germline V gene are GTSNPN and SVGIG (reference sequence). The CDR3 DNA follows: TGTGCCTGGAGTGTAGGGACAGGGAATCAGCCCCAGCATTTT. Translating gives CAWSVGTGNQPQHF.

This clonotype was picked up many times. The chain recombines TRBV6-2 or TRBV6-3 with TRBJ1-2, with D possibly being TRBD1 (5 bases). This CDR3 spans 15 amino acids. Trimming shortened V by 7 bases and J by 4 bases, and 19 bases separated the two germline ends. Per the germline V gene, CDR1 is MNHEY and CDR2 is SVGEGT. This chain's CDR3 is CASTHEGRMLYGYTF. The CDR3 DNA reads TGTGCCAGCACCCACGAGGGACGGATGCTCTATGGCTACACCTTC.

On this clonotype itself: A much larger clone is a single base away; this may be a read error. Without the conserved terminal phenylalanine or tryptophan, this CDR3 likely stems from a read error. The chain combines TRBV20-1 with TRBJ2-7; D possibly uses TRBD1 or TRBD2 (5 bases each). The CDR3 sequence is 13 residues long. With 1 base removed from V and 4 bases from J, the gap between germline ends came to 11 bases. CDR1 is DFQATT, CDR2 SNEGSKA, per germline (reference sequence). This CDR3 is CSARAGHLYEQYS. Written as DNA, the CDR3 is TGCAGTGCTAGAGCGGGGCACTTGTACGAGCAGTACTCC.

The rearrangement joins TRBV28 to TRBJ1-6; 8 bases are a match to TRBD1. The CDR3 has 14 residues. Germline CDR1 reads MDHEN; CDR2 reads SYDVKM. The V gene end was trimmed by 5 bases and the J gene end by 9 bases; junction bases not matched to a gene: 6. For the CDR3, the DNA is TGTGCCAGCAGTCCCTACAGGGGGGGTTCACCCCTCCACTTT. Amino acids: CASSPYRGGSPLHF.

This clonotype was detected many times. The chain employs TRBV5-1 and TRBJ2-3, with TRBD2 identical over 12 bases. The length of the CDR3 is 14 residues. Trimming removed 4 bases from V and 6 bases from J; junction bases left unmatched: 3. Germline loops: CDR1 SGHRS, CDR2 YFSETQ. CDR3 nucleotide sequence: TGCGCCAGCAGCCTAGCGGGAGGGCTGGATACGCAGTATTTT. This encodes CASSLAGGLDTQYF.

This clonotype was observed at least ten times. The genes are TRBV28 and TRBJ1-5, with a possible D match to TRBD1 (6 bases). V gave up 8 bases and J gave up 4 bases, with 15 bases separating them. The CDR3 extends over 14 amino acids. CDR1 is MDHEN, CDR2 SYDVKM, per germline. CDR3 sequence: CASCEGRGNQPQHF. CDR3 DNA sequence: TGTGCCAGCTGTGAGGGCAGGGGAAATCAGCCCCAGCATTTT.

This clonotype was picked up many times. This rearrangement joins TRBV30 to TRBJ2-6; possibly TRBD1 for D (5 bases). Per the germline V gene, CDR1 is GTSNPN and CDR2 is SVGIG (reference sequence). This CDR3 has 14 residues. The germline V and J ends were trimmed by 5 bases and 1 base, with 9 bases remaining between them. CDR3 region: CAWAPGSGANVLTF. As DNA, the CDR3 is TGTGCCTGGGCACCAGGGTCTGGGGCCAACGTCCTGACTTTC.

This clonotype has at least ten counts. The rearrangement joins TRBV12-3 or TRBV12-4 to TRBJ1-1; D not resolved. V was shortened by 5 bases and J by 8 bases, with 18 bases between the two germline ends. The length of the CDR3 is 14 residues. CDR3 DNA: TGTGCCAGCAGTGCAACAGCCCTGAACATGGAAGCTTTCTTT. Encoded protein: CASSATALNMEAFF.

This clonotype was seen repeatedly, ten times or more. The CDR3 DNA reads as TGTGCCAGCACCGCAAGGACCGGGACTAGCGGGAGTGGTGGGCAGTTCTTC. This gives the protein CASTARTGTSGSGGQFF. The gene calls are TRBV11-1 and TRBJ2-1; 14 nucleotides line up with TRBD2. Germline-derived CDR1 and CDR2 are SGHAT and FQDESV (reference sequence). The V gene end was trimmed by 7 bases and the J gene end by 12 bases; junction bases not matched to a gene: 17. This CDR3 has 17 amino acids. The full variable domain, with the rest looked up from reference TRBV11-1 and TRBJ2-1, is EAEVAQSPRYKITEKSQAVAFWCDPISGHATLYWYRQILGQGPELLVQFQDESVVDDSQLPKDRFSAERLKGVDSTLKIQPAELGDSAMYLCASTARTGTSGSGGQFFGPGTRLTVL.

The chain links TRBV20-1 to TRBJ1-1; D unresolved. This CDR3 contains 13 residues. The ends were cut back, 6 bases at V and 4 bases at J, with 15 bases in the middle. Germline V lookup: CDR1 DFQATT, CDR2 SNEGSKA (reference sequence). CDR3 region: CSALPPSGTEAFF. CDR3 DNA: TGCAGTGCCCTACCCCCGAGCGGCACTGAAGCTTTCTTT.

This clonotype was observed once. It may be a read error: a sequence one base away is much more abundant. The CDR3 protein is CASNTATGRETQYF. The CDR3 region has the DNA TGTGCCAGTAATACCGCAACGGGAAGAGAGACCCAGTACTTC. This sequence joins TRBV19 and TRBJ2-5, with D maybe TRBD2 (5 bases). The CDR3 is made up of 14 amino acids. V was shortened by 7 bases and J by 4 bases, with 16 bases between the two germline ends. Germline assignment: CDR1 LNHDA and CDR2 SQIVND (reference sequence). The full variable domain, rest sourced from reference TRBV19 and TRBJ2-5, is DGGITQSPKYLFRKEGQNVTLSCEQNLNHDAMYWYRQDPGQGLRLIYYSQIVNDFQKGDIAEGYSVSREKKESFPLTVTSAQKNPTAFYLCASNTATGRETQYFGPGTRLLVL.

This clonotype appeared many times. The chain is built from TRBV28 and TRBJ2-5; D gene ambiguous. This CDR3 spans 12 amino acids. Germline assignment: CDR1 MDHEN and CDR2 SYDVKM. V was pared by 7 bases and J by 2 bases, with 8 bases between. CDR3 bases: TGTGCCAGCAAATTCCCGCAAGAGACCCAGTACTTC. Amino acid sequence: CASKFPQETQYF.

This clonotype was seen only a few times. The chain couples TRBV20-1 to TRBJ1-3; D unclear. Germline assignment: CDR1 DFQATT and CDR2 SNEGSKA (reference sequence). The CDR3 covers 13 residues. Trimming removed 5 bases at V and 4 bases at J, with 12 bases between. This CDR3 is CSAPTVGGNTIYF. CDR3 DNA: TGCAGTGCTCCCACAGTAGGAGGAAACACCATATATTTT.

This clonotype was detected ten times or more. The V and J genes are TRBV6-1 and TRBJ2-7; the match to TRBD1 covers 7 bases. CDR1 and CDR2 (germline): MNHNS, SASEGT. With V trimmed by 6 bases and J by 2 bases, 7 bases remained unmatched. The CDR3 is 14 residues long. For the CDR3, the DNA is TGTGCCAGCAGCCCGACGGGACAGCCCTACGAGCAGTACTTC. Translated: CASSPTGQPYEQYF.

This clonotype was observed at least ten times. The chain uses TRBV7-6 and TRBJ1-4; weak D call: TRBD1 (6 bases). Trimming cost V 5 bases and J 7 bases, with 11 bases left between them. Per the germline V gene, CDR1 is SGHVS and CDR2 is FNYEAQ. This CDR3 comprises 13 residues. The CDR3 bases are TGTGCCAGCAGCAGATTGGACAGTGAAAAACTGTTTTTT. Amino acid sequence: CASSRLDSEKLFF.

There are many counts of this clonotype. The V and J genes are TRBV2 and TRBJ2-5, with no clear D. The length of the CDR3 is 13 residues. Between the trimmed V and J ends, which lost 3 bases and 1 base, there was a span of 6 bases. Germline V CDR1 and CDR2: SNHLY, FYNNEI. The DNA of the CDR3 is TGTGCCAGCAGTGAGAACATCCAAGAGACCCAGTACTTC. Translation: CASSENIQETQYF. Complete variable domain (other parts from reference TRBV2 and TRBJ2-5): EPEVTQTPSHQVTQMGQEVILRCVPISNHLYFYWYRQILGQKVEFLVSFYNNEISEKSEIFDDQFSVERPDGSNFTLKIRSTKLEDSAMYFCASSENIQETQYFGPGTRLLVL.

The chain combines TRBV7-9 with TRBJ1-1, with D perhaps matching TRBD1 (5 bases). CDR3 length: 14 amino acids. Germline assignment: CDR1 SEHNR and CDR2 FQNEAQ (reference sequence). Trimming left V 1 base short and J 5 bases short, with 11 bases between. The CDR3 DNA follows: TGTGCCAGCAGCTTAGAATCCCGGGGGACTGAAGCTTTCTTT. Encoded protein: CASSLESRGTEAFF.

This clonotype was counted many times. V is TRBV7-9 and J is TRBJ1-2, with TRBD1 matching 7 bases. There are 14 residues in the CDR3. J was trimmed by 2 bases and V by 6 bases; bases with no gene match: 6. The germline V gene encodes CDR1 SEHNR and CDR2 FQNEAQ (reference sequence). Here the CDR3 DNA reads TGTGCCAGCAGGCAAGCGGGACAGAACTATGGCTACACCTTC. Amino acid sequence: CASRQAGQNYGYTF.